This T cell receptor (beta chain) emerged from a study of blood T cell repertoires in COVID-19. Across the study: The samples span acute and convalescent COVID-19 from the United States, Italy and Spain. Sample material is recorded as cDNA or gDNA derived from T cells, B-cell-depleted T cells, or PBMCs.

This clone was seen a handful of times. Authors' processing steps: For nucleated cells, counts were estimated from reference gene primer amplification. Repertoires were generated with immunoSEQ multiplex PCR, while TCRdb's copy carries only in-frame clones and drops some. Clonal size and the V and J genes are those of that table, whereas D and trimming came from the DNA. The table records about 200,000 clones, 70% to 90% of them present only once. Germline loops: CDR1 MNHEY, CDR2 SMNVEV (reference sequence). V dropped 6 bases and J dropped 1 base, with 13 bases sitting between them. CDR3 length: 15 residues.

Input material: peripheral blood. The receptor's source is a woman aged 40 to 50 who had recovered from COVID-19. The chain couples TRBV27 to TRBJ2-4; maybe TRBD2 (6 bases). CDR3 in amino acids: CASRDYAGAKNIQYF. Written as DNA, the CDR3 is TGTGCCAGCAGGGACTATGCAGGGGCCAAAAACATTCAGTACTTC.